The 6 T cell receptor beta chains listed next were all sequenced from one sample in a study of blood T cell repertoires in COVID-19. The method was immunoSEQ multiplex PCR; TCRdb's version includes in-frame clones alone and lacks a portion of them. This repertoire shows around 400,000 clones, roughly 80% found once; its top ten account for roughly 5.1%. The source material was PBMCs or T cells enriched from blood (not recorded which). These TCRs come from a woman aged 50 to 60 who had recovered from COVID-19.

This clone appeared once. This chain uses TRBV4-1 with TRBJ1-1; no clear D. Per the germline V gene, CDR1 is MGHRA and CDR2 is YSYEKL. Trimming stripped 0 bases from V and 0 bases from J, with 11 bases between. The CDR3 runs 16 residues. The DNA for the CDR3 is TGCGCCAGCAGCCAAGAGGGCAGCCCGGTGAACACTGAAGCTTTCTTT. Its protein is CASSQEGSPVNTEAFF.

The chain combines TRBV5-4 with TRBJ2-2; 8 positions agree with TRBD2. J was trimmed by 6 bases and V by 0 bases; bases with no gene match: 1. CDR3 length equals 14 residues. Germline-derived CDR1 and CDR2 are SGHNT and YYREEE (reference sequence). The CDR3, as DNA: TGTGCCAGCAGCTTGGCCGGGAGGGCCGGGGAGCTGTTTTTT. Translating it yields CASSLAGRAGELFF. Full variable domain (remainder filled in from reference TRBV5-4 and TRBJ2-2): ETGVTQSPTHLIKTRGQQVTLRCSSQSGHNTVSWYQQALGQGPQFIFQYYREEENGRGNFPPRFSGLQFPNYSSELNVNALELDDSALYLCASSLAGRAGELFFGEGSRLTVL.

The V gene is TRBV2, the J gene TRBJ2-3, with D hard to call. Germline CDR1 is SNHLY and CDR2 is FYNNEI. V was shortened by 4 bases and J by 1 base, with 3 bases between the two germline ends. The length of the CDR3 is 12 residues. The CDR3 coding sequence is TGTGCCAGCAGTGCTGGCACAGATACGCAGTATTTT. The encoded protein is CASSAGTDTQYF.

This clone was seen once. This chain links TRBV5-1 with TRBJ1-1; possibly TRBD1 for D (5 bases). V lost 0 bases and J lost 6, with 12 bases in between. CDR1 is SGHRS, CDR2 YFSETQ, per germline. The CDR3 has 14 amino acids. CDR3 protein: CASSLVGAQAEAFF. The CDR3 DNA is TGCGCCAGCAGCTTGGTTGGGGCCCAAGCTGAAGCTTTCTTT.

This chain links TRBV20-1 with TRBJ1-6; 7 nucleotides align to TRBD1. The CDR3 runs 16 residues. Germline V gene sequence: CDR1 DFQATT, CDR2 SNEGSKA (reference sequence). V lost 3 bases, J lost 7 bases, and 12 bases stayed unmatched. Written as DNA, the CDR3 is TGCAGTGCTAGTGAGAGGACAGGAGTTCCCAATTCACCCCTCCACTTT. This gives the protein CSASERTGVPNSPLHF.

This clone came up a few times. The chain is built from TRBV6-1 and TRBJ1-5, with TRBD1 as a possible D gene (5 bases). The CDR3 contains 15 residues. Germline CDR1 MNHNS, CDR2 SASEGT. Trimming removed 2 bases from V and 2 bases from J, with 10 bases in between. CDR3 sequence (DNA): TGTGCCAGCAGTGAACAGGGACTCGGCAATCAGCCCCAGCATTTT. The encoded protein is CASSEQGLGNQPQHF.